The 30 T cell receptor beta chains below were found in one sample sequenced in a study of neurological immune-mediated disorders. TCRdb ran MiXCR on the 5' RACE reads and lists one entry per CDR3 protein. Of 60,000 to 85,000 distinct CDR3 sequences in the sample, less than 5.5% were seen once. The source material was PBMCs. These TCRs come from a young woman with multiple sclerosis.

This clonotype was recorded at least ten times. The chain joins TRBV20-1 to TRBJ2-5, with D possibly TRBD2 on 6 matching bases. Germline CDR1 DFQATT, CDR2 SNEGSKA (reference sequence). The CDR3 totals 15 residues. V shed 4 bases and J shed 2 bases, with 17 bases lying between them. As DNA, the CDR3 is TGCAGTGCTAACGTGGGGGGAGGTAATCAAGAGACCCAGTACTTC. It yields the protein CSANVGGGNQETQYF.

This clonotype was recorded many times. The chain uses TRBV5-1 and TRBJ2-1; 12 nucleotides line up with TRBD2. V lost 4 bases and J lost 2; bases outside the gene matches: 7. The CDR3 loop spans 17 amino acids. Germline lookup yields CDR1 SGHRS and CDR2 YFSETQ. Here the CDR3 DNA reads TGCGCCAGCAGCCAACTAGCGGGGGGCTCCACCTACAATGAGCAGTTCTTC. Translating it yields CASSQLAGGSTYNEQFF.

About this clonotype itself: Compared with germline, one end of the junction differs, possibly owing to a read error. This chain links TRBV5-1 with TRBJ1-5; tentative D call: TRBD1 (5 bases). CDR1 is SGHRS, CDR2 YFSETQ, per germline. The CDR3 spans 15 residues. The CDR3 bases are TGCGCCAGCAGCCTTTCTGGGGGAAGCAATAAGACCCAGAATTTT. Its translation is CASSLSGGSNKTQNF.

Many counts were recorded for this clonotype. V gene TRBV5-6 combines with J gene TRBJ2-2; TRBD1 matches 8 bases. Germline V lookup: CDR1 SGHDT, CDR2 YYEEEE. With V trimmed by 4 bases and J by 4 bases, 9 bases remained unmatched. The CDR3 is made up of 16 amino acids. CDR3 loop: CASSIGQGFGTGELFF. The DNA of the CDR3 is TGTGCCAGCAGCATCGGACAGGGTTTCGGCACCGGGGAGCTGTTTTTT.

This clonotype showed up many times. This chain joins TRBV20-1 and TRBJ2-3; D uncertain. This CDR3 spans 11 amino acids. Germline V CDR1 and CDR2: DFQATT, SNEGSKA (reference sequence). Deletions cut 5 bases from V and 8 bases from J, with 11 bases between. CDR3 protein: CSAPTTFTQYF. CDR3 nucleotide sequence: TGCAGTGCTCCAACTACGTTTACGCAGTATTTT.

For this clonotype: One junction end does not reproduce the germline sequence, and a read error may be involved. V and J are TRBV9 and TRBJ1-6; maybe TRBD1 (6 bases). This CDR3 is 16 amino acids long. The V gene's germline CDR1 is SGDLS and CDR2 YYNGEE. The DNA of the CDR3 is TGTGCCAGCAGCGTTTATGGGGAGGGCGGGGGCTCAACCCTCAACTTT. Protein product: CASSVYGEGGGSTLNF.

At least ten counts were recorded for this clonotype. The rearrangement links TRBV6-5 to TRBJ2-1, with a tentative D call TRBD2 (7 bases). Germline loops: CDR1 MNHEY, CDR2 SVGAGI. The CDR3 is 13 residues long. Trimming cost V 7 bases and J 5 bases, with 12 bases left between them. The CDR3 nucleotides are TGTGCCAGCACCCGGGGGGCCGACAATGAGCAGTTCTTC. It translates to CASTRGADNEQFF.

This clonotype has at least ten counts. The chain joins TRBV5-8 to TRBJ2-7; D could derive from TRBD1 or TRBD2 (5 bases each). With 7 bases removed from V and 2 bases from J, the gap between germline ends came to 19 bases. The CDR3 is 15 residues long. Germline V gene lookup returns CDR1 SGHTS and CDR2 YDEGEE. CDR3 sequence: CASVLLGEGTYEQYF. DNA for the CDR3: TGTGCCAGCGTTTTGCTGGGGGAAGGGACCTACGAGCAGTACTTC. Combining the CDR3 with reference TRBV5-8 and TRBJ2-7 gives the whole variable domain EAGVTQSPTHLIKTRGQQATLRCSPISGHTSVYWYQQALGLGLQFLLWYDEGEERNRGNFPPRFSGRQFPNYSSELNVNALELEDSALYLCASVLLGEGTYEQYFGPGTRLTVT.

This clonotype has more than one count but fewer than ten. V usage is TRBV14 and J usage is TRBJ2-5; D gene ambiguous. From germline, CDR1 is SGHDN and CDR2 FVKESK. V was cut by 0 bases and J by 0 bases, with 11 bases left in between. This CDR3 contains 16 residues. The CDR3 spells CASSQEEHLYQETQYF. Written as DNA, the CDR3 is TGTGCCAGCAGCCAAGAGGAACACCTGTACCAAGAGACCCAGTACTTC.

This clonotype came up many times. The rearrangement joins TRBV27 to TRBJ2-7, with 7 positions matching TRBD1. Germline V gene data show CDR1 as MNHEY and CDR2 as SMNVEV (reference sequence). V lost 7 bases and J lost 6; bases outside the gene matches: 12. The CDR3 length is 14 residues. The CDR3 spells CASTSRTGRSEQYF. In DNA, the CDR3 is TGTGCCAGCACCTCTCGGACAGGTCGGAGCGAGCAGTACTTC.

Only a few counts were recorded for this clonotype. CDR3 protein: CATSRGDSTGGETQYF. CDR3 sequence (DNA): TGTGCCACCAGCAGAGGAGATTCGACAGGAGGGGAGACCCAGTACTTC. V and J are TRBV15 and TRBJ2-5, with D possibly being TRBD1 or TRBD2 (6 bases each). The CDR3 sequence is 16 residues long. Per germline, CDR1 LNHNV and CDR2 YYDKDF (reference sequence). Trimming took off 1 base at V and 5 bases at J, with 17 bases between the two ends.

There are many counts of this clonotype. This CDR3 is CASSSTGESTGELFF. The CDR3, as DNA: TGCGCCAGCAGCTCCACAGGAGAATCCACCGGGGAGCTGTTTTTT. The chain is built from TRBV5-1 and TRBJ2-2; D perhaps matches TRBD1 (5 bases). V lost 3 bases and J 4 bases, leaving 13 bases between the germline ends. This CDR3 spans 15 amino acids. Per the germline V gene, CDR1 is SGHRS and CDR2 is YFSETQ.

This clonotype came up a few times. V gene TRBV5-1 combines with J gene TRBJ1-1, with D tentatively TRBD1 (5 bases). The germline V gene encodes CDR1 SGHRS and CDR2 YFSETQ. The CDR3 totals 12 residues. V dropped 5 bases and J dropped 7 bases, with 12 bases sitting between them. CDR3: CASSPDGGEAFF. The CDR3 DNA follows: TGCGCCAGCAGTCCCGACGGGGGTGAAGCTTTCTTT.

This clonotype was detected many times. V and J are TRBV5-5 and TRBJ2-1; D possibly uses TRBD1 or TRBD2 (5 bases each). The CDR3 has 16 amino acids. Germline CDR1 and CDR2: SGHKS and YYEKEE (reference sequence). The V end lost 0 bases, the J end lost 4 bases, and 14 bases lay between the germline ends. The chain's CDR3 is CASSLALGVAYNEQFF. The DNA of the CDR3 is TGTGCCAGCAGCTTGGCCTTGGGGGTAGCGTACAATGAGCAGTTCTTC.

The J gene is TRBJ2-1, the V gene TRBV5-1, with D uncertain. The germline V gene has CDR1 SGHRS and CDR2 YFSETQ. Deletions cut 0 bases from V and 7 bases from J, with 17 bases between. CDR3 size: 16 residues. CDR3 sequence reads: CASSLAPGPRGNEQFF. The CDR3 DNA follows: TGCGCCAGCAGCTTGGCCCCGGGCCCTAGAGGAAATGAGCAGTTCTTC.

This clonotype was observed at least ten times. CDR3 residues: CSASTSWGTDTQYF. The CDR3, as DNA: TGCAGTGCCTCGACTAGCTGGGGCACAGATACGCAGTATTTT. V usage is TRBV20-1 and J usage is TRBJ2-3, with 7 positions matching TRBD2. Looked up from germline, CDR1 is DFQATT and CDR2 is SNEGSKA (reference sequence). Trimming at V came to 6 bases and at J to 1 base, leaving 7 bases not matched to a gene. CDR3 length: 14 residues.

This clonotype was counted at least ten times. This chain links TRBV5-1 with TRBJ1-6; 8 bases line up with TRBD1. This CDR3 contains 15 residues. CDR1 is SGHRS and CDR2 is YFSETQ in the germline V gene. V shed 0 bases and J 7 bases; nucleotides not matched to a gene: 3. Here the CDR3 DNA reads TGCGCCAGCAGCTTGGGACAGGGGAACAATTCACCCCTCCACTTT. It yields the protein CASSLGQGNNSPLHF.

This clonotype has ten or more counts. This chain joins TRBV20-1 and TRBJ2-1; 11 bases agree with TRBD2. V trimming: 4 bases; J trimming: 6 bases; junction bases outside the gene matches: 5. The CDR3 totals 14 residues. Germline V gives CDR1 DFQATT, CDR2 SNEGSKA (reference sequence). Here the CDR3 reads CSANTGLAVNEQFF. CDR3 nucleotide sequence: TGCAGTGCTAACACGGGACTAGCGGTCAATGAGCAGTTCTTC.

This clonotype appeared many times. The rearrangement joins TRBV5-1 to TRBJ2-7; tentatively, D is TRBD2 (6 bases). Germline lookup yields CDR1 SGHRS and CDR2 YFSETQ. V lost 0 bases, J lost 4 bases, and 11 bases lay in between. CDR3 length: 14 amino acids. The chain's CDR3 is CASSLALGRYEQYF. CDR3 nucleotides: TGCGCCAGCAGCTTGGCACTCGGGAGATACGAGCAGTACTTC.

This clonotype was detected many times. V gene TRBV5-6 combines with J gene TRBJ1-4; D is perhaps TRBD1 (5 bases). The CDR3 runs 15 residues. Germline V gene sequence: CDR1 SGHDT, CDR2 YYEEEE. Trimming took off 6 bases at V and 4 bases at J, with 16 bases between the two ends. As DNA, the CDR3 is TGTGCCAGCACCCTGTCGGGACGGCTTAATGAAAAACTGTTTTTT. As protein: CASTLSGRLNEKLFF.

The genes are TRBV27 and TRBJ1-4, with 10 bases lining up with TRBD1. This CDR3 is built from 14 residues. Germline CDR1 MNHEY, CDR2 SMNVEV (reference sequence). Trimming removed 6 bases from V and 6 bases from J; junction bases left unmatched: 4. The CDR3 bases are TGTGCCAGCAGCCGGGACAGGGGAGATGAAAAACTGTTTTTT. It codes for CASSRDRGDEKLFF.

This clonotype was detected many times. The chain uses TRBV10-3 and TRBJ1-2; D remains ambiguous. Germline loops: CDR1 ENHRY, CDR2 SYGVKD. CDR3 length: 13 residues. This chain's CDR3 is CAASASETYGYTF. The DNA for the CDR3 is TGTGCAGCCAGTGCGTCAGAAACCTATGGCTACACCTTC.

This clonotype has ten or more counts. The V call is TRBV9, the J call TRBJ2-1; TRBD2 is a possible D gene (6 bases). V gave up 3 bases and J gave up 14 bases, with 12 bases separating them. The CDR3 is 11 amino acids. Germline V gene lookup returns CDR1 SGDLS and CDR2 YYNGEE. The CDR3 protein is CASSDPGGKFF. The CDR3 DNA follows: TGTGCCAGCAGCGACCCTGGCGGGAAGTTCTTC.

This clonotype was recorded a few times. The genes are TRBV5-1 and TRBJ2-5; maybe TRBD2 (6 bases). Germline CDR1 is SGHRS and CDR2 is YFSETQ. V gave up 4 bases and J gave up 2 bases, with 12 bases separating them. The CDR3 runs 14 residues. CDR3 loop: CASSVSGVQETQYF. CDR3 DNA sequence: TGCGCCAGCAGCGTATCGGGGGTACAAGAGACCCAGTACTTC.

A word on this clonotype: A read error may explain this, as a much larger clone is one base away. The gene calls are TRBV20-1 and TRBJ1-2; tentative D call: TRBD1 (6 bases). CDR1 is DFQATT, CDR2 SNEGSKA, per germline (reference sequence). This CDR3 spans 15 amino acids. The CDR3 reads CSARTTGGQDYGFTF. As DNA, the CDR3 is TGCAGTGCTAGGACCACCGGGGGGCAGGACTATGGCTTCACCTTC.

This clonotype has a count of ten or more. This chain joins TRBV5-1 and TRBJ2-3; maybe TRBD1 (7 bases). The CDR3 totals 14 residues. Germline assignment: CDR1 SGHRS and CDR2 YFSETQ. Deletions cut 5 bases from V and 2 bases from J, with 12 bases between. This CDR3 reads CASRRDSPTDTQYF. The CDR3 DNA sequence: TGCGCCAGCAGGCGGGACAGTCCCACAGATACGCAGTATTTT.

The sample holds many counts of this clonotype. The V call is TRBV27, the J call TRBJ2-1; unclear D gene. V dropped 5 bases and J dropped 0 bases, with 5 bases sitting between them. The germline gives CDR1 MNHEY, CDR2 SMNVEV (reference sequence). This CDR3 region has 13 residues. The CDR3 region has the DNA TGTGCCAGCAGTCGAAGCTCCTACAATGAGCAGTTCTTC. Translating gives CASSRSSYNEQFF.

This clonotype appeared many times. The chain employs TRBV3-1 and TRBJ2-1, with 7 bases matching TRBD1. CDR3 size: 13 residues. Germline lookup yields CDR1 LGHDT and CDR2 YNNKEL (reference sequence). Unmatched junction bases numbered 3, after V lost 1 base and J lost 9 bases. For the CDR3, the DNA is TGTGCCAGCAGCCAAGTCCCAGGGGGTGAGCAGTTCTTC. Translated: CASSQVPGGEQFF.

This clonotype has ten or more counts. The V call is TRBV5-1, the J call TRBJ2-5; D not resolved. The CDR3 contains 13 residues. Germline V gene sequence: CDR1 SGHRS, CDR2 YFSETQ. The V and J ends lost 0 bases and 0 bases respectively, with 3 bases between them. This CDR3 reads CASSLEDQETQYF. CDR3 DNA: TGCGCCAGCAGCTTGGAGGACCAAGAGACCCAGTACTTC.

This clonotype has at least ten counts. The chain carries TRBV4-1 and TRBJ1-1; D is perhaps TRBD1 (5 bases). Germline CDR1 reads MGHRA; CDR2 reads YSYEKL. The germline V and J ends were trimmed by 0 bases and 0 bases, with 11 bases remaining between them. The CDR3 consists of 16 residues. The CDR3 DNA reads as TGCGCCAGCAGCCAAGATCCGGGACCGATGAACACTGAAGCTTTCTTT. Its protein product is CASSQDPGPMNTEAFF.